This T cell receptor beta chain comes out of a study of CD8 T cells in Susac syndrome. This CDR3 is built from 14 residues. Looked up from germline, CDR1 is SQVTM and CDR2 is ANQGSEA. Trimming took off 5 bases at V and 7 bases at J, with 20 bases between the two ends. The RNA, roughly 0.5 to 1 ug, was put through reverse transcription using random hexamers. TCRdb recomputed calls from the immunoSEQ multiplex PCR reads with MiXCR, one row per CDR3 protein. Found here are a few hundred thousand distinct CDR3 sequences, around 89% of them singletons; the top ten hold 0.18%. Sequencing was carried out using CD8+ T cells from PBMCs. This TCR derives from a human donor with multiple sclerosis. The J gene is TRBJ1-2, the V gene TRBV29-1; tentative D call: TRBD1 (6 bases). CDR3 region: CSVWSAGDHLGYTF. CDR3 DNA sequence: TGCAGCGTTTGGTCGGCAGGGGATCATCTTGGCTACACCTTC.